Shown below are 13 T cell receptor beta chains from a single sample sequenced in a study of vaccination effects on CD4 cells after COVID-19. Isolating CD4+ T cells followed 9 to 11 days of culture. Profiling relied on immunoSEQ multiplex PCR, and the TCRdb table lists in-frame clones only, not all of them. This table has approximately 45,000 clones, approximately 74% appearing once. Their specific antigens are unknown. Sequenced material: CD4+ T cells from PBMCs cultured without peptide, taken before COVID-19 vaccination. The source is a human donor who had a prior SARS-CoV-2 infection.

CDR3 in DNA: TGTGCTAGTGGTTTGAGGACAGGGACTTATAGCAATCAGCCCCAGCATTTT. Translating it yields CASGLRTGTYSNQPQHF. The chain recombines TRBV12-5 with TRBJ1-5; 8 bases line up with TRBD1. Germline assignment: CDR1 LGHNT and CDR2 FRNRAP. The CDR3 sequence is 17 residues long. The V gene end was trimmed by 2 bases and the J gene end by 0 bases; junction bases not matched to a gene: 6.

The chain uses TRBV7-2 and TRBJ2-5; 8 bases agree with TRBD2. This CDR3 spans 14 amino acids. Germline CDR1 is SGHTA and CDR2 is FQGNSA. The trim removed 4 bases at V and 2 bases at J, leaving 3 bases unmatched. The CDR3: CASSSVAGQETQYF. In nucleotides, the CDR3 is TGTGCCAGCAGCTCAGTAGCGGGGCAAGAGACCCAGTACTTC.

The chain is built from TRBV25-1 and TRBJ2-1; TRBD2 agrees at 8 bases. With 5 bases clipped from V and 2 bases from J, the junction kept 5 bases outside the gene matches. The germline V gene has CDR1 MGHDK and CDR2 SYGVNS. The CDR3 contains 15 residues. The CDR3 sequence is CASSIGGRTYNEQFF. CDR3 DNA: TGTGCCAGCAGTATCGGCGGGAGGACCTACAATGAGCAGTTCTTC.

V and J are TRBV5-1 and TRBJ2-1; a possible D gene is TRBD2 (7 bases). The CDR3 extends over 16 amino acids. Germline V CDR1 and CDR2: SGHRS, YFSETQ. V was clipped by 0 bases and J by 3 bases, with 13 bases between them. CDR3 in DNA: TGCGCCAGCAGCTTGGACGGCGGGGGCTACTACAATGAGCAGTTCTTC. Its protein is CASSLDGGGYYNEQFF.

The rearrangement joins TRBV4-1 to TRBJ1-2, with 7 bases matching TRBD1. The length of the CDR3 is 13 residues. CDR1 and CDR2 from the germline V gene are MGHRA and YSYEKL. V lost 1 base, J lost 7 bases, and 3 bases stayed unmatched. The CDR3 is CASSQARGLGYTF. As DNA, the CDR3 is TGCGCCAGCAGCCAAGCTAGGGGGCTTGGCTACACCTTC.

The chain recombines TRBV5-1 with TRBJ2-7; 7 bases match TRBD2. This CDR3 spans 16 amino acids. The germline gives CDR1 SGHRS, CDR2 YFSETQ. V lost 0 bases and J lost 0; bases outside the gene matches: 6. This CDR3 reads CASSLVGGPPSYEQYF. CDR3 nucleotides: TGCGCCAGCAGCTTGGTGGGAGGGCCCCCCTCCTACGAGCAGTACTTC.

The chain joins TRBV5-1 to TRBJ1-6; TRBD1 matches 8 bases. Losses at the gene ends were 0 bases for V and 10 bases for J; bases not matched to a gene: 6. The CDR3 sequence is 15 residues long. From germline, CDR1 is SGHRS and CDR2 YFSETQ. CDR3 protein: CASSLVATGASPLHF. DNA for the CDR3: TGCGCCAGCAGCTTGGTCGCGACAGGGGCCTCACCCCTCCACTTT.

The V call is TRBV4-2, the J call TRBJ2-2; 12 bases agree with TRBD2. The CDR3 runs 18 residues. CDR1 is LGHNA and CDR2 is YNFKEQ in the germline V gene. The ends lost 4 bases at V and 4 bases at J; junction bases unmatched: 10. CDR3 nucleotide sequence: TGTGCCAGCAGCCGAAGACTAGCGGGAGTAGGGGGCACCGGGGAGCTGTTTTTT. Its protein product is CASSRRLAGVGGTGELFF.

This clone has just a few counts. The chain has TRBV10-3 and TRBJ2-5, with 11 bases fitting TRBD2. V dropped 3 bases and J dropped 1; count of bases not matched to a gene: 4. The CDR3 is 16 residues long. Looked up from germline, CDR1 is ENHRY and CDR2 is SYGVKD. The CDR3 sequence: CAISDPTSGTQETQYF. Here the CDR3 DNA reads TGTGCCATCAGTGATCCGACTAGCGGGACCCAAGAGACCCAGTACTTC.

This clone came up a few times. V gene TRBV27 combines with J gene TRBJ1-2, with TRBD1 matching 7 bases. J gave up 3 bases and V 1 base, and 8 bases lay outside the gene matches. CDR3 size: 16 residues. Germline lookup yields CDR1 MNHEY and CDR2 SMNVEV (reference sequence). CDR3 in amino acids: CASSLFGTASHYGYTF. The CDR3 DNA follows: TGTGCCAGCAGTTTATTTGGGACAGCCTCCCACTATGGCTACACCTTC.

The CDR3 region is CASSPGGTGVVDEQFF. CDR3 bases: TGTGCCAGCAGCCCTGGAGGGACAGGGGTCGTCGATGAGCAGTTCTTC. The chain uses TRBV3-1 (or the pseudogene TRBV3-2) and TRBJ2-1; 10 bases match TRBD1. V was clipped by 4 bases and J by 8 bases; unmatched bases: 11. This CDR3 comprises 16 residues. CDR1 is LGHDT, CDR2 YNNKEL, per germline (reference sequence).

V and J are TRBV2 and TRBJ1-1; D possibly corresponds to TRBD1 (6 bases). V was trimmed by 2 bases and J by 7 bases, leaving 23 bases between them. The CDR3 spans 17 residues. Germline V lookup: CDR1 SNHLY, CDR2 FYNNEI. CDR3: CASSELIWQRGALEAFF. The DNA of the CDR3 is TGTGCCAGCAGTGAACTTATCTGGCAACGGGGGGCCCTTGAAGCTTTCTTT.

The chain recombines TRBV2 with TRBJ2-2; D gene uncertain. The germline V gene has CDR1 SNHLY and CDR2 FYNNEI. V was clipped by 3 bases and J by 0 bases, with 11 bases between them. The CDR3 has 16 residues. This chain's CDR3 is CASSDDTRANTGELFF. For the CDR3, the DNA is TGTGCCAGCAGTGACGACACCCGGGCGAACACCGGGGAGCTGTTTTTT.